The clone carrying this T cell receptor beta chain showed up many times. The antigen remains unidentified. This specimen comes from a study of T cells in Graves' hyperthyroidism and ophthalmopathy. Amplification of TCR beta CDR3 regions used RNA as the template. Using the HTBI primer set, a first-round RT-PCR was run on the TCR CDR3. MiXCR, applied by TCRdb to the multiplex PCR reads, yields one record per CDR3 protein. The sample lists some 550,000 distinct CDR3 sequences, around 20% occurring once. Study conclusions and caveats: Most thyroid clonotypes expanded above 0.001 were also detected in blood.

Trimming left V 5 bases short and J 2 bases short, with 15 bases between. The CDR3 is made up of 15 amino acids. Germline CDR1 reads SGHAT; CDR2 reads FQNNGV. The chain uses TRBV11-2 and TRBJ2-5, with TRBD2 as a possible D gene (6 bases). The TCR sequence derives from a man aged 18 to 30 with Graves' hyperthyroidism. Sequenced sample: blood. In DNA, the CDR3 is TGTGCCAGCAGCCCCCGCCGGGGGATACAAGAGACCCAGTACTTC. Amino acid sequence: CASSPRRGIQETQYF.